This T cell receptor (beta chain) was identified in a study of T cell responses to AZD1222 COVID-19 vaccine. General study points: Only after the peak T cell response were repertoires sampled.

The CDR3 covers 17 residues. The J segment lost 0 bases and the V segment lost 6 bases, leaving 13 bases of the junction unmatched. Germline-derived CDR1 and CDR2 are LGHNT and FRNRAP. Worth noting for this clone: The target antigen is unknown.

Sequencing was performed with immunoSEQ multiplex PCR; in TCRdb, only in-frame clones are kept and a portion is missing. The profile shows 120,000 to 150,000 clones, approximately 89% of them singletons. This sample comprised peripheral blood, obtained 28 days after the second AZD1222 dose. This chain connects TRBV12-5 to TRBJ1-1; the match to TRBD1 covers 7 bases. The TCR was taken from an adult who received the AZD1222 COVID-19 vaccine. CDR3: CASGWGQKHDLNTEAFF. The CDR3 coding sequence is TGTGCTAGTGGCTGGGGACAGAAACATGACTTGAACACTGAAGCTTTCTTT.